Below, 23 T cell receptor beta chains from the same sample are listed, as sequenced in a study of naive and memory T cell subsets listed by TCRdb under 2017. Using 3' ligation of a UMI-containing oligonucleotide to TCR cDNA, the study laid out a robust and sensitive protocol to amplify, sequence and analyze TCRs. The library was produced with 5' RACE. The instrument given in TCRdb is Illumina MiSeq. The ligated cDNA was amplified by four rounds of PCR, in which nested alpha and beta constant region primers were used together with the SP2 primer. TCRdb trimmed public reads at Q25 via fastp, called clones via MiXCR and kept in-frame beta chains. Records with the same CDR3 protein are collapsed into one entry carrying the most frequent genes and DNA. This sample comprises 55,000 to 65,000 distinct CDR3 sequences, 6% to 8.5% of them detected only once. The ten largest clones take up over 15% of the sample.

The receptors stem from a female donor in good health.

The chain couples TRBV5-1 to TRBJ2-1; 9 bases agree with TRBD1. Per the germline V gene, CDR1 is SGHRS and CDR2 is YFSETQ. The CDR3 is made up of 16 amino acids. J lost 9 bases, V lost 4 bases, and 14 bases had no gene match. The CDR3 DNA reads as TGCGCCAGCAGCCCTGCGGCGGGACAGGGCGGCCTTGAGCAGTTCTTC. Protein: CASSPAAGQGGLEQFF.

The genes are TRBV7-9 and TRBJ2-3; 11 nucleotides match TRBD2. The V gene end was trimmed by 4 bases and the J gene end by 1 base; junction bases not matched to a gene: 7. Germline CDR1 SEHNR, CDR2 FQNEAQ (reference sequence). The CDR3 loop spans 17 amino acids. CDR3 loop: CASSSRLAGRRTDTQYF. Here the CDR3 DNA reads TGTGCCAGCAGCTCTCGACTAGCGGGGAGGCGCACAGATACGCAGTATTTT.

The chain employs TRBV20-1 and TRBJ2-5; maybe TRBD2 (5 bases). Germline V gene sequence: CDR1 DFQATT, CDR2 SNEGSKA (reference sequence). Trimming left V 6 bases short and J 2 bases short, with 16 bases between. This CDR3 is built from 14 residues. CDR3: CSAHPPGRQETQYF. The CDR3 nucleotides read TGCAGTGCCCACCCTCCGGGGAGACAAGAGACCCAGTACTTC.

This clonotype turned up a few times. The V gene is TRBV28, the J gene TRBJ2-1; 8 positions agree with TRBD2. CDR1 and CDR2 (germline): MDHEN, SYDVKM. Trimming took 10 bases from V and 0 from J; bases not matched to a gene: 5. The CDR3 spans 14 residues. The CDR3 spells CAIGRGASYNEQFF. DNA of the CDR3: TGTGCCATTGGGCGGGGGGCCTCCTACAATGAGCAGTTCTTC. Full variable domain (outside the CDR3, taken from reference TRBV28 and TRBJ2-1): DVKVTQSSRYLVKRTGEKVFLECVQDMDHENMFWYRQDPGLGLRLIYFSYDVKMKEKGDIPEGYSVSREKKERFSLILESASTNQTSMYLCAIGRGASYNEQFFGPGTRLTVL.

This clonotype was recorded a few times. The CDR3 protein is CASRAVDSTDTQYF. The CDR3 bases are TGTGCCAGCAGGGCGGTTGATAGCACAGATACGCAGTATTTT. V is TRBV25-1 and J is TRBJ2-3; D remains unclear. The CDR3 is 14 amino acids. From germline, CDR1 is MGHDK and CDR2 SYGVNS. Trimming removed 6 bases at V and 0 bases at J, with 10 bases between.

This clonotype was counted between two and nine times. CDR3: CASSLGGLLYGDTQYF. CDR3 nucleotides: TGTGCCAGCAGCTTAGGTGGACTACTATACGGAGATACGCAGTATTTT. The chain is built from TRBV7-2 and TRBJ2-3; a possible D gene is TRBD2 (6 bases). CDR1 is SGHTA and CDR2 is FQGNSA in the germline V gene. The CDR3 is made up of 16 amino acids. V was shortened by 1 base and J by 5 bases, with 16 bases between the two germline ends.

The V gene is TRBV6-2 or TRBV6-3, the J gene TRBJ2-1; 12 bases map to TRBD2. From germline, CDR1 is MNHEY and CDR2 SVGEGT. CDR3 length: 14 amino acids. The trim removed 5 bases at V and 8 bases at J, leaving 4 bases unmatched. The CDR3 DNA reads as TGTGCCAGCAGTCAGGGGACTAGCGGGTATGAGCAGTTCTTC. It yields the protein CASSQGTSGYEQFF.

This clonotype showed up just a few times. The chain couples TRBV3-1 to TRBJ2-5; D ambiguous. The CDR3 has 15 residues. Trimming pared 1 base from V and 2 bases from J, leaving 11 bases between. In germline, CDR1 is LGHDT, CDR2 YNNKEL (reference sequence). In DNA, the CDR3 is TGTGCCAGCAGCCAAGTCAGAACTACTCAAGAGACCCAGTACTTC. Translation: CASSQVRTTQETQYF.

This clonotype was observed a single time. This sequence joins TRBV19 and TRBJ2-3; D is undetermined. V gave up 3 bases and J gave up 7 bases, with 11 bases separating them. This CDR3 spans 13 amino acids. The germline V gene has CDR1 LNHDA and CDR2 SQIVND (reference sequence). The CDR3 coding sequence is TGTGCCAGTAGTATTGTTGTAGCAAATACGCAGTATTTT. Amino acids: CASSIVVANTQYF.

About this clonotype itself: At one boundary the junction diverges from the germline segment, which might be a read error. The rearrangement links TRBV7-6 to TRBJ1-5; D uncertain. The CDR3 sequence is 16 residues long. In germline, CDR1 is SGHVS, CDR2 FNYEAQ. This chain's CDR3 is CASSLGSGSSNQPQNF. In nucleotides, the CDR3 is TGTGCCAGCAGCTTAGGATCGGGATCGAGCAATCAGCCCCAGAATTTT.

The gene calls are TRBV29-1 and TRBJ2-1; 10 bases align to TRBD2. This CDR3 is built from 17 residues. Germline loops: CDR1 SQVTM, CDR2 ANQGSEA. J gave up 8 bases and V 7 bases, and 20 bases lay outside the gene matches. The CDR3 region is CSAEGQNEASGSYEQFF. For the CDR3, the DNA is TGCAGCGCAGAGGGGCAGAATGAGGCTAGCGGGAGTTATGAGCAGTTCTTC.

The chain employs TRBV12-3 or TRBV12-4 and TRBJ2-7; tentatively, D is TRBD1 (6 bases). This CDR3 spans 13 amino acids. V gave up 4 bases and J gave up 5 bases, with 12 bases separating them. Written as DNA, the CDR3 is TGTGCCAGCAGTTATGGCAGGGGCCACGAGCAGTACTTC. It yields the protein CASSYGRGHEQYF.

The J gene is TRBJ2-5, the V gene TRBV6-1; D remains ambiguous. Germline CDR1 is MNHNS and CDR2 is SASEGT. The CDR3 length is 14 residues. V lost 4 bases, J lost 1 base, and 10 bases lay in between. The chain's CDR3 is CASSVRPGQETQYF. In nucleotides, the CDR3 is TGTGCCAGCAGTGTGCGCCCAGGCCAAGAGACCCAGTACTTC.

This clonotype has only a few counts. V gene TRBV28 combines with J gene TRBJ2-5; the D gene could be TRBD1 or TRBD2 (6 bases each). The germline V gene has CDR1 MDHEN and CDR2 SYDVKM. The V end was cut by 5 bases, the J end by 3 bases, with 19 bases between. This CDR3 has 16 residues. The CDR3 nucleotides are TGTGCCAGCAGTACCGGGGGCCCCTCCGATGAAGAGACCCAGTACTTC. This codes for CASSTGGPSDEETQYF.

The chain recombines TRBV29-1 with TRBJ1-5; D is possibly TRBD1 (5 bases). This CDR3 is built from 13 residues. Germline CDR1 SQVTM, CDR2 ANQGSEA. V shed 2 bases and J shed 7 bases, with 12 bases lying between them. The CDR3 DNA reads as TGCAGCGTTGAACTGTGGGCAGGGCAGCCCCAGCATTTT. Encoded protein: CSVELWAGQPQHF.

This clonotype was recorded a few times. J is TRBJ2-1 and V is TRBV29-1, with 10 bases identical to TRBD2. CDR3 size: 16 residues. Looked up from germline, CDR1 is SQVTM and CDR2 is ANQGSEA. Trimming removed 0 bases from V and 9 bases from J; junction bases left unmatched: 11. DNA of the CDR3: TGCAGCGTTGAAGATCAGTTAACTAGCGGGAAGCTTGAGCAGTTCTTC. Its translation: CSVEDQLTSGKLEQFF.

This clonotype was recorded at least ten times. V and J are TRBV10-3 and TRBJ2-3, with TRBD2 matching over 8 bases. Germline V gene lookup returns CDR1 ENHRY and CDR2 SYGVKD. There are 15 residues in the CDR3. V dropped 6 bases and J dropped 3; count of bases not matched to a gene: 8. The CDR3 sequence: CAIRRSGGDTDTQYF. As DNA, the CDR3 is TGTGCCATCAGAAGGAGCGGGGGCGATACAGATACGCAGTATTTT.

This clonotype has a count of ten or more. The chain recombines TRBV11-2 with TRBJ1-5; D not resolved. CDR1 SGHAT and CDR2 FQNNGV come from the germline V gene. This CDR3 is 13 amino acids long. Trimming took 2 bases from V and 0 from J, leaving 2 bases between them. CDR3 residues: CASSLSSNQPQHF. The DNA for the CDR3 is TGTGCCAGCAGCTTAAGTAGCAATCAGCCCCAGCATTTT.

This clonotype was seen at least ten times. V is TRBV12-3 or TRBV12-4 and J is TRBJ1-2, with a weak D call TRBD1 (5 bases). The CDR3 spans 13 residues. V lost 8 bases to trimming and J lost 1 base, with 11 bases between them. The CDR3 coding sequence is TGTGCCAGCTCAGGGTTCAGTAACTATGGCTACACCTTC. Amino acids: CASSGFSNYGYTF.

This clonotype showed up many times. CDR3 DNA sequence: TGTGCCAGCAGTTACGACCCCTTTTGGGGACAGGGGCAAGAGACCCAGTACTTC. Its translation is CASSYDPFWGQGQETQYF. V gene TRBV6-2 or TRBV6-3 combines with J gene TRBJ2-5; 10 positions agree with TRBD1. Germline V lookup: CDR1 MNHEY, CDR2 SVGEGT. The CDR3 has 18 amino acids. The V gene end was trimmed by 2 bases and the J gene end by 2 bases; junction bases not matched to a gene: 11.

The sample holds many counts of this clonotype. CDR3 in DNA: TGCAGCGCCGCTGACAGGCGGACTGAAAAACTGTTTTTT. It yields the protein CSAADRRTEKLFF. This chain uses TRBV29-1 with TRBJ1-4, with TRBD1 as a possible D gene (6 bases). Germline V gene data show CDR1 as SQVTM and CDR2 as ANQGSEA. V shed 7 bases and J shed 7 bases, with 16 bases lying between them. This CDR3 is 13 amino acids long. The variable domain in full, completed from reference TRBV29-1 and TRBJ1-4, reads SAVISQKPSRDICQRGTSLTIQCQVDSQVTMMFWYRQQPGQSLTLIATANQGSEATYESGFVIDKFPISRPNLTFSTLTVSNMSPEDSSIYLCSAADRRTEKLFFGSGTQLSVL.

This clonotype was seen many times. The chain recombines TRBV10-3 with TRBJ2-2, with 8 bases lining up with TRBD2. Germline V gene data show CDR1 as ENHRY and CDR2 as SYGVKD. Trimming at V came to 0 bases and at J to 8 bases, leaving 8 bases not matched to a gene. The CDR3 length is 16 residues. The CDR3 bases are TGTGCCATCAGTGAGTCACTAGCGGAACGTATTGGGGAGCTGTTTTTT. Amino acids: CAISESLAERIGELFF.

The chain recombines TRBV20-1 with TRBJ1-1; D remains unclear. Germline-derived CDR1 and CDR2 are DFQATT and SNEGSKA (reference sequence). Trimming took 6 bases from V and 2 from J, leaving 19 bases between them. The CDR3 extends over 15 amino acids. The CDR3 here is CSASPREVGNTEAFF. CDR3 nucleotide sequence: TGCAGTGCCTCCCCGAGGGAGGTCGGAAACACTGAAGCTTTCTTT.